This paragraph reports one TCR beta chain. This CDR3 has 17 amino acids. The germline gives CDR1 SEHNR, CDR2 FQNEAQ (reference sequence). The germline V and J ends were trimmed by 5 bases and 0 bases, with 14 bases remaining between them. The repertoire was sequenced with immunoSEQ multiplex PCR; TCRdb's copy has only in-frame clones and lacks some. This table has approximately 210,000 clones, approximately 80% appearing once. These data originate in a study of blood T cell repertoires in COVID-19. The receptor comes from a man aged 55 to 69 with COVID-19, enrolled during active disease. The sequenced sample was peripheral blood. The chain joins TRBV7-9 to TRBJ2-6; D ambiguous. CDR3 nucleotide sequence: TGTGCCAGCAGCCCAATTCGACCGGGCTCTGGGGCCAACGTCCTGACTTTC. Its protein product is CASSPIRPGSGANVLTF.